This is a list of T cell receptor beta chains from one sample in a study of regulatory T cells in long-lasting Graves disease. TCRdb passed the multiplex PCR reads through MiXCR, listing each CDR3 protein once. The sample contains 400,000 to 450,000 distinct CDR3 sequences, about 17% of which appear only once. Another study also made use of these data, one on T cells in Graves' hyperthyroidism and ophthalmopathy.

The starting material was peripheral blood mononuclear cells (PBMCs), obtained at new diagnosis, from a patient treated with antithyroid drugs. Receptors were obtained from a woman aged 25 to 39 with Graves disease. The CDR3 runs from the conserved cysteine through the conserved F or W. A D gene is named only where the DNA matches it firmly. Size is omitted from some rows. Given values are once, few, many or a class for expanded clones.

CASSYSPSSYEQYF | TGTGCCAGCAGTTACTCTCCGAGCTCCTACGAGCAGTACTTC | 14 | TRBJ2-7 | many | TRBV6-2/TRBV6-3 | .
CASSLGGGTGNTIYF | TGCGCCAGCAGCCTGGGCGGGGGAACTGGAAACACCATATATTTT | 15 | TRBJ1-3 | . | TRBV5-1 | .
CASSPRDGVKLFF | TGTGCCAGCAGCCCCCGGGACGGGGTAAAACTGTTTTTT | 13 | TRBJ1-4 | . | TRBV5-6 | .
CASSQDLDISFWPQHF | TGTGCCAGCAGCCAAGATCTGGACATCAGTTTCTGGCCCCAGCATTTT | 16 | TRBJ1-5 | . | TRBV4-2 | .
CASSWDRGSGYTF | TGTGCCAGCAGTTGGGACAGGGGAAGTGGCTACACCTTC | 13 | TRBJ1-2 | . | TRBV11-2 | TRBD1
CASRGDRGTVRQPQHF | TGTGCCAGCAGGGGGGACAGGGGAACTGTCCGACAGCCCCAGCATTTT | 16 | TRBJ1-5 | . | TRBV6-1 | TRBD1
CASRAGLVTYEQYF | TGTGCCAGCCGCGCGGGACTAGTAACCTACGAGCAGTACTTC | 14 | TRBJ2-7 | many | TRBV12-3/TRBV12-4 | TRBD2
CASSFLTGLGPDTQYF | TGTGCCAGCAGCTTTTTGACAGGGTTAGGCCCAGATACGCAGTATTTT | 16 | TRBJ2-3 | many | TRBV7-9 | TRBD1
CASSESRTSDEGGYF | TGTGCCAGCAGTGAAAGTCGAACTAGCGACGAGGGGGGGTATTTT | 15 | TRBJ2-3 | many | TRBV2 | .
CASSPDVQLYGYTF | TGCGCCAGCAGCCCCGACGTCCAACTCTATGGCTACACCTTC | 14 | TRBJ1-2 | . | TRBV5-1 | .
CASSIRTGPNYGYTF | TGTGCCAGCAGCATCAGGACAGGACCTAACTATGGCTACACCTTC | 15 | TRBJ1-2 | many | TRBV7-9 | TRBD1
CASSLRTGSQLYGYTF | TGTGCCAGCAGTCTGAGGACAGGGAGCCAACTCTATGGCTACACCTTC | 16 | TRBJ1-2 | many | TRBV28 | TRBD1
CASSSGLAPRDQETQYF | TGCGCCAGCAGCTCGGGACTAGCTCCGAGAGACCAAGAGACCCAGTACTTC | 17 | TRBJ2-5 | many | TRBV5-1 | TRBD2
CSASPDQETQYF | TGCAGCGCCTCCCCCGACCAAGAGACCCAGTACTTC | 12 | TRBJ2-5 | . | TRBV29-1 | .
CASRPTGPGELFF | TGTGCCAGCAGGCCAACAGGGCCCGGGGAGCTGTTTTTT | 13 | TRBJ2-2 | . | TRBV28 | .
CASSENRAHNSPLHF | TGTGCCAGCAGCGAAAACAGGGCCCATAATTCACCCCTCCACTTT | 15 | TRBJ1-6 | many | TRBV6-1 | .
CSVTQGVKEAFF | TGCAGCGTCACCCAGGGGGTAAAAGAAGCTTTCTTT | 12 | TRBJ1-1 | many | TRBV29-1 | TRBD1
CASSRAGTYEQYF | TGTGCCAGCTCACGAGCCGGTACCTACGAGCAGTACTTC | 13 | TRBJ2-7 | . | TRBV18 | .
CASIDRGDSTDTQYF | TGCGCCAGCATCGACCGAGGGGACAGCACAGATACGCAGTATTTT | 15 | TRBJ2-3 | many | TRBV10-1 | .
CASSFILHTGELFF | TGTGCCAGCAGCTTTATACTTCACACCGGGGAGCTGTTTTTT | 14 | TRBJ2-2 | many | TRBV5-6 | .
CASSLLRTSVHNEQFF | TGTGCCAGCAGCTTACTCCGGACTAGCGTACACAATGAGCAGTTCTTC | 16 | TRBJ2-1 | . | TRBV7-8 | TRBD2
CASSQGQGSYEQYF | TGTGCCAGCAGCCAGGGACAGGGATCCTACGAGCAGTACTTC | 14 | TRBJ2-7 | many | TRBV4-2 | TRBD1
CASSLVMGGKYF | TGTGCCAGCAGCTTAGTCATGGGGGGGAAGTACTTC | 12 | TRBJ2-4 | many | TRBV7-2 | TRBD2
CASSLVWWEQFF | TGTGCCAGCAGCTTAGTCTGGTGGGAGCAGTTCTTC | 12 | TRBJ2-1 | few | TRBV7-9 | .
CATQKIQTDNYGYTF | TGTGCCACCCAAAAGATACAGACAGATAACTATGGCTACACCTTC | 15 | TRBJ1-2 | many | TRBV28 | .
CASSDNGRLNYGYTF | TGTGCCAGCAGTGATAATGGCAGGTTGAACTATGGCTACACCTTC | 15 | TRBJ1-2 | many | TRBV2 | .
CASGPLNYEQYF | TGTGCCAGCGGGCCCTTAAACTACGAGCAGTACTTC | 12 | TRBJ2-7 | many | TRBV11-2 | .
CASSPRTSGIGEQFF | TGTGCCAGCAGCCCTAGGACTAGCGGGATAGGTGAGCAGTTCTTC | 15 | TRBJ2-1 | many | TRBV2 | TRBD2
CSVLGGKGTEAFF | TGCAGCGTACTGGGGGGGAAGGGCACTGAAGCTTTCTTT | 13 | TRBJ1-1 | many | TRBV29-1 | .
CASSPSGRNLYEQYF | TGTGCCAGCAGTCCGAGCGGGAGAAACCTCTACGAGCAGTACTTC | 15 | TRBJ2-7 | few | TRBV6-1 | TRBD2